A selection of T cell receptor beta chains follows, all from one sample in a study of beta chain features in type 1 diabetes. The method was immunoSEQ multiplex PCR; TCRdb's version includes in-frame clones alone and lacks a portion of them. The sample lists roughly 300,000 clones, about a tenth seen once, with approximately 1% in the top ten. The sequenced sample consisted of central memory CD4+ T cells from blood. The receptors come from a man aged 30 to 45 with type 1 diabetes. The CDR3 runs from the conserved cysteine through the conserved F or W. A D gene is named only where the DNA matches it firmly. Clone size is not always given. Where it is, it says once, few, many or a class for expanded clones.

TRBJ2-6 NA TRBV5-4 NA TGTGCCAGCGAATTATCTGGGGCCAACGTCCTGACTTTC CASELSGANVLTF
TRBJ2-5 NA TRBV6-1 NA TGTGCCAGCACTACAGAAGAGACCCAGTACTTC CASTTEETQYF
TRBJ1-2 TRBD1 TRBV25-1 NA TGTGCCAGCAGCCAGGGGGCAGGCGGCTACACCTTC CASSQGAGGYTF
TRBJ1-5 NA TRBV2 NA TGTGCCAGCAGTGAACGGGAAAATAGCAATCAGCCCCAGCATTTT CASSERENSNQPQHF
TRBJ2-1 TRBD1 TRBV27 few TGTGCCAGCAGTGCCCGGGACAGGGCACTCAATGAGCAGTTCTTC CASSARDRALNEQFF
TRBJ2-1 NA TRBV7-9 few TGTGCCAGCAGCTCCGGACAGCTAAATACTTACAATGAGCAGTTCTTC CASSSGQLNTYNEQFF
TRBJ2-3 TRBD2 TRBV9 NA TGTGCCAGCAGCGTAGTAGCGGGGACAGATACGCAGTATTTT CASSVVAGTDTQYF
TRBJ2-7 NA TRBV28 NA TGTGCCAGCAGTCAAGGGAGGTACGAGCAGTACTTC CASSQGRYEQYF
TRBJ2-7 TRBD2 TRBV18 few TGTGCCAGCTCACCAAGCGGGGGGAACGAGCAGTACTTC CASSPSGGNEQYF
TRBJ2-5 NA TRBV7-9 NA TGTGCCAGCAGCTTGGGAAGTACCCCGGAAGAGACCCAGTACTTC CASSLGSTPEETQYF